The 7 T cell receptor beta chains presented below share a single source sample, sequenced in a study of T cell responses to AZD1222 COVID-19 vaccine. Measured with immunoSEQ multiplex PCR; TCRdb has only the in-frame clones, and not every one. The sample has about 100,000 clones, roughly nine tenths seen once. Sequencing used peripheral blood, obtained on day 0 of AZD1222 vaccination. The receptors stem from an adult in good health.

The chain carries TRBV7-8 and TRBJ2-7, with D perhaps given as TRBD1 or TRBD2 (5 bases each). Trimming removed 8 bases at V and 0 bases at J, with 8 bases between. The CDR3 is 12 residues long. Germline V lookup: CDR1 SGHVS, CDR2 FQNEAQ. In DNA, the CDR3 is TGTGCCAGCGGGACGAACTCCTACGAGCAGTACTTC. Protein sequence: CASGTNSYEQYF.

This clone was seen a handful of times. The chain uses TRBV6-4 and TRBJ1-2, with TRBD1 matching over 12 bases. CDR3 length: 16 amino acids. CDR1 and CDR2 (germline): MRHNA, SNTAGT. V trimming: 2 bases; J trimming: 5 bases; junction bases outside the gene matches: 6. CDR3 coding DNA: TGTGCCAGCAGTGACGGTTCGGGACAGGGGGCGTATGGCTACACCTTC. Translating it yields CASSDGSGQGAYGYTF.

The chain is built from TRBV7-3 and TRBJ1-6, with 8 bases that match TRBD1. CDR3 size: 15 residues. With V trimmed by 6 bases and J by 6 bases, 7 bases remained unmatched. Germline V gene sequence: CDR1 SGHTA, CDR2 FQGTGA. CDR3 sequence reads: CASRGRQGSNSPLHF. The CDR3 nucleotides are TGTGCCAGCAGAGGGAGACAGGGGAGTAATTCACCCCTCCACTTT.

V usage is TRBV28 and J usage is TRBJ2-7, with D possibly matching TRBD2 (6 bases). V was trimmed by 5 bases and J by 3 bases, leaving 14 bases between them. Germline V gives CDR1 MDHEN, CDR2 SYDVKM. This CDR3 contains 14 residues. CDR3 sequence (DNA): TGTGCCAGCAGTCGATACGGGGGACTCTACGAGCAGTACTTC. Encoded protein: CASSRYGGLYEQYF.

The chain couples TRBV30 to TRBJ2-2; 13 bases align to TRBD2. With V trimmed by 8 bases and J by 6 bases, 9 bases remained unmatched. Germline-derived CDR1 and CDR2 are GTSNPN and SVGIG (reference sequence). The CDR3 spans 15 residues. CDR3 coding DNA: TGTGCCAGCGGACTAGCGGGAGTGGGGGCCGGGGAGCTGTTTTTT. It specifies CASGLAGVGAGELFF.

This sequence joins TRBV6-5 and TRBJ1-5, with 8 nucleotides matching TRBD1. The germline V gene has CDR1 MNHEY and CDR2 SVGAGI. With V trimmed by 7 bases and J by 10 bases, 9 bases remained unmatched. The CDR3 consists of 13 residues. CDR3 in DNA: TGTGCCAGCAACGACAGGGGCGTTATACCCCAGCATTTT. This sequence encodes CASNDRGVIPQHF.

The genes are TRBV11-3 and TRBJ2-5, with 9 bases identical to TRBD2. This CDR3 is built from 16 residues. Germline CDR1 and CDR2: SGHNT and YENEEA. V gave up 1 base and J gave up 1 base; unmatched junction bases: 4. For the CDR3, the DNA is TGTGCCAGCAGCTTAGCTGGCGGGGGGGCCCAAGAGACCCAGTACTTC. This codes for CASSLAGGGAQETQYF.